This T cell receptor (beta chain) was captured in a study of a mutant IDH1 vaccine in newly diagnosed glioma. Time point defined: week 11, during vaccination. Every vaccine dose comprised 300 ug of mutant IDH1 20-mer peptide plus topical imiquimod. Using immunoSEQ multiplex PCR, the repertoire was profiled, and TCRdb retains in-frame clones only, with some absent. Among around 53,000 clones listed, about 91% were seen once. Worth noting for this clone: No antigen is known for it.

Germline assignment: CDR1 LNHDA and CDR2 SQIVND (reference sequence). The CDR3 totals 14 residues. V lost 6 bases and J lost 4; bases outside the gene matches: 7. Sample: PBMCs, taken from a glioma patient whose treatment included an IDH1 peptide vaccine. This sequence originates from a man between 45 and 60 years old with glioma. V and J are TRBV19 and TRBJ2-7; 9 bases are shared with TRBD2. The DNA for the CDR3 is TGTGCCAGTAGCTTAGCGGGAGAAGTATACGAGCAGTACTTC. Translating gives CASSLAGEVYEQYF.